A selection of T cell receptor beta chains follows, all from one sample in a study of T cells in localized non-small cell lung cancer. Repertoires were generated with immunoSEQ multiplex PCR, while TCRdb's copy carries only in-frame clones and drops some. The table lists about 24,000 clones, about 92% of them singletons. This specimen was peripheral blood, taken before any cancer treatment. These receptors were taken from a man aged 35 to 69 with stage III squamous cell lung carcinoma. Each CDR3 is given with its conserved first and last residue. Each record gives: J gene, V gene, clone size, D gene, CDR3 protein, CDR3 DNA. The D gene is left open where the match is weak. Size values are once, few and many counts, or a class for expanded clones, and some rows have none.

TRBJ1-1,TRBV9,-,-,CASSVKTGNTEAFF,TGTGCCAGCAGCGTAAAAACCGGGAACACTGAAGCTTTCTTT
TRBJ2-1,TRBV7-6,-,TRBD1,CASSLDRVNEQFF,TGTGCCAGCAGCTTGGACAGGGTCAATGAGCAGTTCTTC
TRBJ2-1,TRBV5-1,-,TRBD2,CASSLGGGRADEQFF,TGCGCCAGCAGCTTGGGTGGCGGGAGGGCCGATGAGCAGTTCTTC
TRBJ1-4,TRBV28,-,-,CASSLLGMRTRGEKLFF,TGTGCCAGCAGTTTATTGGGAATGAGGACAAGAGGTGAAAAACTGTTTTTT
TRBJ1-1,TRBV5-5,-,TRBD1,CASSPGTGGKTEAFF,TGTGCCAGCAGTCCCGGGACAGGGGGAAAAACTGAAGCTTTCTTT
TRBJ1-5,TRBV18,-,TRBD1,CASSSGTAASYSNQPQHF,TGTGCCAGCTCGTCCGGGACAGCAGCGTCCTATAGCAATCAGCCCCAGCATTTT
TRBJ1-4,TRBV27,-,TRBD1,CASRGTGAPNEKLFF,TGTGCCAGCAGAGGGACAGGGGCTCCTAATGAAAAACTGTTTTTT
TRBJ1-2,TRBV7-9,-,-,CASSSTTKGYTF,TGTGCCAGCAGCTCCACAACAAAAGGCTACACCTTC
TRBJ1-1,TRBV18,-,-,CASSPPSAHWEAFF,TGTGCCAGCTCACCACCGTCGGCTCATTGGGAAGCTTTCTTT
TRBJ2-2,TRBV11-2,-,-,CASSSAGGRRNTGELFF,TGTGCCAGCAGCTCCGCCGGCGGACGAAGGAACACCGGGGAGCTGTTTTTT
TRBJ2-1,TRBV4-2,-,TRBD2,CASSRELSGGRPNEQFF,TGTGCCAGCAGCCGAGAACTTAGCGGGGGCCGTCCTAATGAGCAGTTCTTC
TRBJ2-7,TRBV4-3,-,-,CASSQDNPYEQYF,TGCGCCAGCAGCCAAGATAACCCCTACGAGCAGTACTTC
TRBJ2-7,TRBV7-9,-,-,CASSLVRSSYEQYF,TGTGCCAGCAGCTTAGTTCGGTCCTCCTACGAGCAGTACTTC
TRBJ2-1,TRBV10-3,-,TRBD2,CAISVGLAGGDEQFF,TGTGCCATCAGTGTAGGACTAGCGGGAGGGGATGAGCAGTTCTTC
TRBJ1-6,TRBV6-1,-,-,CASIETSSSPLHF,TGTGCCAGCATCGAAACCTCGAGTTCACCCCTCCACTTT
TRBJ2-5,TRBV7-2,-,TRBD2,CASSVGTTRETQYF,TGTGCCAGCAGCGTGGGGACTACCCGGGAGACCCAGTACTTC
TRBJ1-2,TRBV6-6,-,TRBD1,CASTYWTGTNYGYTF,TGTGCCAGCACCTATTGGACAGGGACGAACTATGGCTACACCTTC
TRBJ2-5,TRBV14,once,-,CASSPGGQYQETQYF,TGTGCCAGCAGCCCGGGGGGACAGTACCAAGAGACCCAGTACTTC
TRBJ1-2,TRBV2,-,TRBD1,CASSGGTGPGYTF,TGTGCCAGCAGTGGAGGGACAGGGCCGGGCTACACCTTC
TRBJ2-3,TRBV28,few,TRBD2,CASSLGTSGRAADTQYF,TGTGCCAGCAGTCTTGGGACTAGCGGGAGGGCCGCAGATACGCAGTATTTT
TRBJ2-3,TRBV4-3,-,TRBD2,CASSQDIREGRDTQYF,TGCGCCAGCAGCCAAGATATCCGGGAGGGCCGGGATACGCAGTATTTT
TRBJ2-3,TRBV2,-,-,CASSGTGVDTQYF,TGTGCCAGCAGTGGGACGGGGGTAGATACGCAGTATTTT
TRBJ1-3,TRBV7-9,-,-,CASSLEGSGNTIYF,TGTGCCAGCAGCTTGGAAGGGTCTGGAAACACCATATATTTT